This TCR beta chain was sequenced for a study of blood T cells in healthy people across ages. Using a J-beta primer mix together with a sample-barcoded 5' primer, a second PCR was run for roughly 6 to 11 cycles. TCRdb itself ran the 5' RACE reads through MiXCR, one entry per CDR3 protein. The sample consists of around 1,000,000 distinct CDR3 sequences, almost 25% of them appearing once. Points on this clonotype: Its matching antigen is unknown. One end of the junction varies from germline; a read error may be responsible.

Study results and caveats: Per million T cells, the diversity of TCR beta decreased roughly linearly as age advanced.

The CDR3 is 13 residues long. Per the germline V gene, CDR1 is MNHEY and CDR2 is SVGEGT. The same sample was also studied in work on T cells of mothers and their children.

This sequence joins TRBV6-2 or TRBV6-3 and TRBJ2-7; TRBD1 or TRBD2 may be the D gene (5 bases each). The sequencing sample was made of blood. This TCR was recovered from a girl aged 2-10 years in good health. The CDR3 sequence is CASTYGTLYEQYF. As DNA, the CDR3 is TGTGCCAGCACTTACGGGACCTTATACGAGCAGTACTTC.